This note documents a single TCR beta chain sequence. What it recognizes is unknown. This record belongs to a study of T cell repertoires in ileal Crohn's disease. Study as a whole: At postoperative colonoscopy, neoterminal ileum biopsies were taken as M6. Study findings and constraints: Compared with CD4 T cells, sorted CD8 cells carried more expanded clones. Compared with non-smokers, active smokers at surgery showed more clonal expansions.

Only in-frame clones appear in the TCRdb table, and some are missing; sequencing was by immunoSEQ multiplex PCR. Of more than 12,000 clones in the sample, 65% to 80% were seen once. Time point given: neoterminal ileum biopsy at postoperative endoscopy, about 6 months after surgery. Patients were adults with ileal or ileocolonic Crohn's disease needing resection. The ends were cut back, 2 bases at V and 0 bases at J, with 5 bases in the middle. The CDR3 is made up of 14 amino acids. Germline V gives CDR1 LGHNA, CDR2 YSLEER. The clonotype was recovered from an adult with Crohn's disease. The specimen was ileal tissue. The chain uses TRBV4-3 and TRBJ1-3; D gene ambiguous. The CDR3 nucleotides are TGCGCCAGCAGCCAAACCCGCTCTGGAAACACCATATATTTT. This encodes CASSQTRSGNTIYF.